This note documents a single TCR beta chain sequence. Its cognate antigen is unknown. Per the germline V gene, CDR1 is LGHNT and CDR2 is FRNRAP. The CDR3 is 12 residues long. The ends were cut back, 2 bases at V and 5 bases at J, with 1 base in the middle. The protocol was immunoSEQ multiplex PCR, while the TCRdb copy is restricted to in-frame clones and leaves out a portion. The table includes around 40,000 clones, 86% detected once. This sample is part of a study of T cells in localized non-small cell lung cancer. Findings of the study overall: As only one tumor region underwent sequencing, heterogeneity remains possible. In uninvolved adjacent lung, T cell clonality reached its highest value, exceeding tumor. Out of the top 100 tumor clones, a median around 56 were seen in adjacent lung. Higher adjacent-lung clonality was associated with shorter survival.

The TCR was taken from a woman aged 18-55 years with stage III lung adenocarcinoma. The sample here was peripheral blood, taken before any cancer treatment. This chain uses TRBV12-5 with TRBJ1-6; no reliable D call. In DNA, the CDR3 is TGTGCTAGTGGTTTGCATAATTCACCCCTCCACTTT. It specifies CASGLHNSPLHF.